One sample yielded the 27 T cell receptor beta chains listed below, sequenced in a study of regulatory T cells in long-lasting Graves disease (dated by TCRdb to 2020 to 2023). The library was prepared using multiplex PCR. The instrument given in TCRdb is Illumina HiSeq 4000. CDR3 regions were amplified by Arm-PCR with iRepertoire HTBI primers to construct TCR beta libraries. TCRdb redid the processing of the public reads, applying fastp at Q25 and MiXCR, and retained in-frame beta chains. Rows are unified per CDR3 protein, each entry keeping the most common DNA and genes. Recorded for this sample are 400,000 or so distinct CDR3 sequences; 20% to 30% of them occurred a single time. The top ten clonotypes cover approximately 25% of the sample. Interpreted using the paper, the time point label stands for: persistent/refractory GD, antithyroid drugs over 5 years with positive TRAb. For both TCR sequencing and RNA sequencing, RNA was extracted from PBMCs in TRIzol.

This sample comprised peripheral blood mononuclear cells (PBMCs), obtained when the disease was refractory, from a patient treated with antithyroid drugs. All receptors derive from a female donor with Graves disease.

This clonotype was seen a handful of times. The chain links TRBV2 to TRBJ1-3; TRBD1 is a possible D gene (6 bases). The CDR3 totals 15 residues. Between the trimmed V and J ends, which lost 10 bases and 2 bases, there was a span of 18 bases. The germline CDR1 and CDR2 sequences are SNHLY and FYNNEI. The CDR3 DNA reads TGTGCCACCCAGTCCGAGGGGGGCGCTGGAAACACCATATATTTT. Its translation is CATQSEGGAGNTIYF.

This chain connects TRBV6-1 to TRBJ1-5; tentative D call: TRBD1 (5 bases). V lost 7 bases and J lost 7, with 14 bases in between. The germline V gene has CDR1 MNHNS and CDR2 SASEGT. This CDR3 region has 13 residues. CDR3 DNA sequence: TGTGCCAGCAAAGGGGATATGCGCCAGCCCCAGCATTTT. This sequence encodes CASKGDMRQPQHF.

This clonotype has only a few counts. J is TRBJ2-7 and V is TRBV11-2; D ambiguous. Germline V lookup: CDR1 SGHAT, CDR2 FQNNGV. V lost 1 base and J lost 2, with 12 bases in between. The CDR3 consists of 15 residues. The CDR3 is CASSLAGATAYEQYF. CDR3 sequence (DNA): TGTGCCAGCAGCTTAGCGGGTGCCACCGCCTACGAGCAGTACTTC.

This clonotype was seen a few times. Just one base apart from a much larger clone, this may be a read error. This chain links TRBV12-3 or TRBV12-4 with TRBJ1-5; no firm D call. The CDR3 runs 15 residues. Trimming left V 6 bases short and J 6 bases short, with 18 bases between. CDR3 sequence: CASSPHRTATQPQHF. Here the CDR3 DNA reads TGTGCCAGCAGCCCCCATCGGACGGCCACTCAGCCCCAGCATTTT.

This clonotype showed up just a few times. The chain employs TRBV30 and TRBJ2-2; a possible D gene is TRBD1 (5 bases). The ends were cut back, 3 bases at V and 1 base at J, with 6 bases in the middle. The CDR3 is made up of 13 amino acids. Germline assignment: CDR1 GTSNPN and CDR2 SVGIG (reference sequence). The CDR3: CAWRRGNTGELFF. In DNA form, the CDR3 reads TGTGCCTGGAGAAGGGGGAACACCGGGGAGCTGTTTTTT.

This clonotype was observed a handful of times. The rearrangement uses TRBV7-2 and TRBJ1-1; D possibly corresponds to TRBD1 (5 bases). This CDR3 spans 15 amino acids. V was trimmed by 5 bases and J by 3 bases, leaving 16 bases between them. Germline CDR1 reads SGHTA; CDR2 reads FQGNSA. The CDR3 is CASSPHWGMDTEAFF. Written as DNA, the CDR3 is TGTGCCAGCAGCCCACACTGGGGGATGGACACTGAAGCTTTCTTT.

The chain couples TRBV6-2 or TRBV6-3 to TRBJ1-5; D may be TRBD1 or TRBD2 (5 bases each). The end of the DNA is better explained by TRBJ2-3, so the J call may be wrong. The CDR3 extends over 14 amino acids. Germline CDR1 MNHEY, CDR2 SVGEGT. CDR3 residues: CASSYGQGRQPQYF. CDR3 coding DNA: TGTGCCAGCAGTTACGGGCAGGGACGTCAGCCCCAGTATTTT.

This clonotype turned up a few times. A read error may explain this, as a much larger clone is one base away. The chain is built from TRBV6-1 and TRBJ2-2, with D hard to call. V was trimmed by 8 bases and J by 0 bases, leaving 4 bases between them. Per germline, CDR1 MNHNS and CDR2 SASEGT. The CDR3 is made up of 12 amino acids. CDR3 loop: CASWANTGELFF. CDR3 bases: TGTGCCAGCTGGGCGAACACCGGGGAGCTGTTTTTT.

The V gene is TRBV7-9, the J gene TRBJ2-2; D is unclear. The V gene lost 5 bases and the J gene lost 4 bases, with 8 bases spanning the gap. CDR1 and CDR2 from the germline V gene are SEHNR and FQNEAQ (reference sequence). The CDR3 contains 13 residues. In DNA, the CDR3 is TGTGCCAGCAGCCGTCCCACCACCGGGGAGCTGTTTTTT. Amino acid sequence: CASSRPTTGELFF.

This clonotype was counted between two and nine times. This chain connects TRBV19 to TRBJ2-5; D possibly matches TRBD1 or TRBD2 (5 bases each). With 10 bases removed from V and 3 bases from J, the gap between germline ends came to 15 bases. The CDR3 is 13 residues long. Germline assignment: CDR1 LNHDA and CDR2 SQIVND (reference sequence). Here the CDR3 reads CATGTGTKETQYF. The CDR3 DNA sequence: TGTGCCACTGGCACCGGGACGAAAGAGACCCAGTACTTC.

The rearrangement uses TRBV20-1 and TRBJ2-3; possible D gene TRBD1, 6 bases. The CDR3 is made up of 15 amino acids. The germline V gene has CDR1 DFQATT and CDR2 SNEGSKA (reference sequence). V gave up 7 bases and J gave up 1 base, with 18 bases separating them. The CDR3 region has the DNA TGCAGTGGAGAAATAGGGGGAGTCGGCACAGATACGCAGTATTTT. Its translation is CSGEIGGVGTDTQYF.

The rearrangement links TRBV28 to TRBJ2-7, with D possibly TRBD2 on 5 matching bases. V was shortened by 2 bases and J by 3 bases, with 8 bases between the two germline ends. Germline CDR1 is MDHEN and CDR2 is SYDVKM. This CDR3 has 13 amino acids. The chain's CDR3 is CASSLTGFYEQYF. The DNA of the CDR3 is TGTGCCAGCAGTTTAACGGGATTCTACGAGCAGTACTTC.

This clonotype was detected many times. This chain joins TRBV12-3 or TRBV12-4 and TRBJ1-3, with 8 bases that match TRBD1. CDR3 size: 14 residues. V shed 6 bases and J 3 bases; nucleotides not matched to a gene: 4. The CDR3 loop reads CASRMTGDGNTIYF. CDR3 in DNA: TGTGCCAGCAGGATGACAGGGGATGGAAACACCATATATTTT.

The sample holds many counts of this clonotype. This rearrangement joins TRBV15 to TRBJ2-5; no definite D call. V gave up 6 bases and J gave up 3 bases, with 17 bases separating them. This CDR3 is built from 15 residues. The germline CDR1 and CDR2 sequences are LNHNV and YYDKDF (reference sequence). The chain's CDR3 is CATRFRNGLEETQYF. CDR3 bases: TGTGCCACCAGATTTAGAAACGGGCTAGAAGAGACCCAGTACTTC.

In its sample, this clonotype was seen many times. The genes are TRBV2 and TRBJ1-1; D uncertain. Trimming shortened V by 6 bases and J by 10 bases, and 9 bases separated the two germline ends. The germline CDR1 and CDR2 sequences are SNHLY and FYNNEI. The CDR3 has 10 residues. CDR3 nucleotides: TGTGCCAGCAGAGAACTAGCAGCTTTCTTT. Translating gives CASRELAAFF.

The J gene is TRBJ2-2, the V gene TRBV6-1, with 7 bases fitting TRBD1. CDR3 size: 15 residues. Germline trimming cut 6 bases from V and 3 bases from J; bases unmatched to any gene: 7. Germline lookup yields CDR1 MNHNS and CDR2 SASEGT. Written as DNA, the CDR3 is TGTGCCAGCAGGCTAACAGGGGCGCACACCGGGGAGCTGTTTTTT. This gives the protein CASRLTGAHTGELFF.

This clonotype was seen a handful of times. The chain uses TRBV11-3 and TRBJ2-1; D is possibly TRBD1 (6 bases). The germline gives CDR1 SGHNT, CDR2 YENEEA. V gave up 3 bases and J gave up 9 bases, with 12 bases separating them. This CDR3 comprises 13 residues. CDR3 nucleotide sequence: TGTGCCAGCAGCTTTGACAGGCAGGGTGAGCAGTTCTTC. The encoded protein is CASSFDRQGEQFF.

V gene TRBV14 combines with J gene TRBJ1-2; 7 bases line up with TRBD1. V was pared by 4 bases and J by 5 bases, with 10 bases of the junction left unmatched. CDR3 length: 15 amino acids. From germline, CDR1 is SGHDN and CDR2 FVKESK. The CDR3: CASSPRTGPLYGYTF. CDR3 coding DNA: TGTGCCAGCAGCCCCCGGACAGGCCCCCTTTATGGCTACACCTTC.

This clonotype was counted at least ten times. The chain carries TRBV12-3 or TRBV12-4 and TRBJ1-2; D might be TRBD1 (6 bases). This CDR3 region has 15 residues. The V gene lost 5 bases and the J gene lost 0 bases, with 13 bases spanning the gap. CDR3 loop: CASSDYRVANYGYTF. Written as DNA, the CDR3 is TGTGCCAGCAGTGACTACAGGGTCGCTAACTATGGCTACACCTTC.

This sequence joins TRBV13 and TRBJ2-7; the D gene is possibly TRBD1 (5 bases). The V end was cut by 3 bases, the J end by 7 bases, with 10 bases between. Looked up from germline, CDR1 is PRHDT and CDR2 is FYEKMQ (reference sequence). This CDR3 contains 12 residues. The DNA of the CDR3 is TGTGCCAGCAGCTTGACAGACCTTGAGCAGTACTTC. Protein sequence: CASSLTDLEQYF.

V is TRBV3-1 and J is TRBJ2-7; D unresolved. Deletions cut 1 base from V and 2 bases from J, with 12 bases between. The CDR3 sequence is 15 residues long. Germline V CDR1 and CDR2: LGHDT, YNNKEL (reference sequence). CDR3 in amino acids: CASSQVASATYEQYF. In DNA form, the CDR3 reads TGTGCCAGCAGCCAAGTCGCGTCAGCTACCTACGAGCAGTACTTC.

The chain has TRBV11-2 and TRBJ1-1; TRBD1 matches at 10 bases. The CDR3 is 15 residues long. Trimming at V came to 5 bases and at J to 3 bases, leaving 6 bases not matched to a gene. CDR1 is SGHAT, CDR2 FQNNGV, per germline. CDR3 residues: CASSRGTGADTEAFF. The CDR3 DNA reads TGTGCCAGCAGCAGAGGGACAGGGGCTGACACTGAAGCTTTCTTT.

The chain combines TRBV6-2 or TRBV6-3 with TRBJ2-5, with D perhaps assigned TRBD1 or TRBD2 (5 bases each). The ends were cut back, 1 base at V and 2 bases at J, with 8 bases in the middle. Germline values: CDR1 MNHEY, CDR2 SVGEGT. This CDR3 has 14 amino acids. In DNA form, the CDR3 reads TGTGCCAGCAGTTACTTGGGACGGCAAGAGACCCAGTACTTC. As protein: CASSYLGRQETQYF.

V gene TRBV5-1 combines with J gene TRBJ1-1; D is ambiguous. V lost 3 bases to trimming and J lost 1 base, with 13 bases between them. CDR1 is SGHRS and CDR2 is YFSETQ in the germline V gene. CDR3 size: 15 residues. CDR3 sequence reads: CASSWIKGPNTEAFF. The CDR3 nucleotides are TGCGCCAGCAGCTGGATCAAGGGCCCGAACACTGAAGCTTTCTTT.

The rearrangement joins TRBV7-8 to TRBJ2-2; D is unclear. The germline V gene has CDR1 SGHVS and CDR2 FQNEAQ. The CDR3 length is 14 residues. V lost 4 bases, J lost 1 base, and 7 bases lay in between. The CDR3 here is CASSSLLNTGELFF. DNA of the CDR3: TGTGCCAGCAGCTCGCTCTTGAACACCGGGGAGCTGTTTTTT. Full variable domain (missing parts from reference TRBV7-8 and TRBJ2-2): GAGVSQSPRYKVAKRGQDVALRCDPISGHVSLFWYQQALGQGPEFLTYFQNEAQLDKSGLPSDRFFAERPEGSVSTLKIQRTQQEDSAVYLCASSSLLNTGELFFGEGSRLTVL.

On this clonotype itself: The junction differs from germline at one of its ends, possibly a read error. The genes are TRBV5-4 and TRBJ1-2, with TRBD1 matching 7 bases. The CDR3 sequence is 15 residues long. Germline lookup yields CDR1 SGHNT and CDR2 YYREEE (reference sequence). The CDR3 nucleotides are TGTGCCAACAGCCTCCCGCCGGGGACAGAGTATGGCTACACCTTC. Translated, it gives CANSLPPGTEYGYTF.

This clonotype showed up just a few times. Germline and junction disagree at one end, which may indicate a read error. The chain links TRBV6-4 to TRBJ1-5; D gene unclear. The germline gives CDR1 MRHNA, CDR2 SNTAGT. The CDR3 sequence is 15 residues long. Written as DNA, the CDR3 is TGTGCCAGCAGTGAAACGGCGTCAGTGGATCACCCCCAGCATTTT. This encodes CASSETASVDHPQHF.